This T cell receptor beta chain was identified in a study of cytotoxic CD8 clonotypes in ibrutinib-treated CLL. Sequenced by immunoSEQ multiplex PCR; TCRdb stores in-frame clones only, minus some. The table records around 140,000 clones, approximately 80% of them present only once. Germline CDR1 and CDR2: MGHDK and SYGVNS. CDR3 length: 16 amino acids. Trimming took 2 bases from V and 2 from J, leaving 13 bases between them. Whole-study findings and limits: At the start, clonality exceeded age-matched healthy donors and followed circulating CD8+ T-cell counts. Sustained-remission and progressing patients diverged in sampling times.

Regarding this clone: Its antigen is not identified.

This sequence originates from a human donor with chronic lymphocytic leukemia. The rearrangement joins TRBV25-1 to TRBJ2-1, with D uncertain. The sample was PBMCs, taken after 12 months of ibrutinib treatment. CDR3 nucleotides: TGTGCCAGCAGTGAAGCTGTCGTGGAAACCTACAATGAGCAGTTCTTC. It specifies CASSEAVVETYNEQFF.